The 27 T cell receptor beta chains below all came from one sample that was sequenced in a study of blood T cell repertoires in COVID-19. TCRdb's copy holds only in-frame clones and misses some; the assay was immunoSEQ multiplex PCR. The top ten clones hold under 2.5% of a sample with about 280,000 clones, approximately 90% of them seen once. Material for sequencing was PBMCs or T cells enriched from blood (not recorded which). The receptor source for this set is a woman in her sixties or seventies in a cohort exposed to, infected with or recovered from COVID-19 (not recorded which).

The chain is built from TRBV5-1 and TRBJ2-7; D possibly corresponds to TRBD2 (5 bases). The germline V and J ends were trimmed by 0 bases and 2 bases, with 12 bases remaining between them. CDR1 and CDR2 from the germline V gene are SGHRS and YFSETQ. The CDR3 covers 15 residues. The CDR3 loop is CASSLVGDLAYEQYF. As DNA, the CDR3 is TGCGCCAGCAGCTTGGTCGGGGATCTAGCCTACGAGCAGTACTTC.

This chain uses TRBV4-1 with TRBJ1-1, with 12 positions matching TRBD1. Per the germline V gene, CDR1 is MGHRA and CDR2 is YSYEKL. The CDR3 is made up of 14 amino acids. Germline trimming cut 10 bases from V and 7 bases from J; bases unmatched to any gene: 10. As DNA, the CDR3 is TGCGCCACCAGACCGGGACAGGGGGCAAGTGAAGCTTTCTTT. Translating gives CATRPGQGASEAFF.

This rearrangement joins TRBV28 to TRBJ1-3; possible D gene TRBD1, 6 bases. V was shortened by 3 bases and J by 4 bases, with 13 bases between the two germline ends. Germline V gene lookup returns CDR1 MDHEN and CDR2 SYDVKM. The CDR3 is made up of 15 amino acids. The CDR3 reads CASSFLSGAGNTIYF. The CDR3 bases are TGTGCCAGCAGTTTTTTGTCAGGGGCGGGAAACACCATATATTTT.

This clone was counted a few times. The genes are TRBV19 and TRBJ1-2, with D possibly TRBD1 on 6 matching bases. This CDR3 has 15 residues. Trimming took 4 bases from V and 3 from J, leaving 15 bases between them. In germline, CDR1 is LNHDA, CDR2 SQIVND (reference sequence). The CDR3 is CASSTRTASYYGYTF. The CDR3, as DNA: TGTGCCAGTAGTACCCGGACAGCCTCCTACTATGGCTACACCTTC.

This clone was seen just once. V gene TRBV28 combines with J gene TRBJ1-2; TRBD1 matches 9 bases. CDR1 is MDHEN, CDR2 SYDVKM, per germline. The J segment lost 8 bases and the V segment lost 6 bases, leaving 13 bases of the junction unmatched. CDR3 length equals 15 residues. CDR3 residues: CASSIPIQGAWGYTF. CDR3 sequence (DNA): TGTGCCAGCAGCATACCAATACAGGGGGCGTGGGGCTACACCTTC.

The rearrangement uses TRBV12-3 or TRBV12-4 and TRBJ1-5; 7 bases agree with TRBD1. The ends lost 6 bases at V and 7 bases at J; junction bases unmatched: 6. The CDR3 is 13 residues long. The CDR3 coding sequence is TGTGCCAGCAGGGGGGACAGCGGGCAGCCCCAGCATTTT. Protein sequence: CASRGDSGQPQHF.

The rearrangement uses TRBV30 and TRBJ1-1; TRBD1 aligns across 7 bases. Germline V CDR1 and CDR2: GTSNPN, SVGIG (reference sequence). CDR3 size: 13 residues. Germline trimming cut 2 bases from V and 3 bases from J; bases unmatched to any gene: 3. CDR3 DNA: TGTGCCTGGAGTCATGACAGGGACACTGAAGCTTTCTTT. Translated, it gives CAWSHDRDTEAFF.

This clone was seen a few times. The chain links TRBV7-3 to TRBJ1-1; D not resolved. The V and J ends lost 1 base and 4 bases respectively, with 7 bases between them. CDR1 is SGHTA, CDR2 FQGTGA, per germline. The CDR3 is made up of 13 amino acids. The CDR3 DNA reads as TGTGCCAGCAGCTTAAGGGCCAGCACTGAAGCTTTCTTT. It specifies CASSLRASTEAFF.

As concerns this clone: Other DNA sequences from this sample encode an identical CDR3 as well. This chain links TRBV6-1 with TRBJ1-5, with a weak D call TRBD1 (5 bases). Looked up from germline, CDR1 is MNHNS and CDR2 is SASEGT. With 2 bases removed from V and 7 bases from J, the gap between germline ends came to 9 bases. This CDR3 is 13 amino acids long. CDR3 loop: CASSEWGRQPQHF. The CDR3 nucleotides are TGTGCCAGCAGTGAATGGGGGAGGCAGCCCCAGCATTTT.

This chain uses TRBV30 with TRBJ1-6; D might be TRBD1 (6 bases). The germline V and J ends were trimmed by 1 base and 5 bases, with 9 bases remaining between them. The CDR3 has 14 amino acids. The germline V gene encodes CDR1 GTSNPN and CDR2 SVGIG (reference sequence). The CDR3 spells CAWSAGGHNSPLHF. The CDR3 DNA reads TGTGCCTGGAGTGCGGGGGGGCATAATTCACCCCTCCACTTT.

This sequence joins TRBV20-1 and TRBJ2-3; 13 nucleotides align to TRBD2. This CDR3 region has 16 residues. Germline values: CDR1 DFQATT, CDR2 SNEGSKA (reference sequence). With V trimmed by 3 bases and J by 5 bases, 8 bases remained unmatched. This CDR3 reads CSASTSGRAAGDTQYF. For the CDR3, the DNA is TGCAGTGCTAGTACTAGCGGGAGGGCCGCGGGAGATACGCAGTATTTT.

This chain connects TRBV11-2 to TRBJ2-7, with D perhaps matching TRBD2 (6 bases). The germline V and J ends were trimmed by 1 base and 6 bases, with 7 bases remaining between them. Germline loops: CDR1 SGHAT, CDR2 FQNNGV. The CDR3 length is 12 residues. CDR3 sequence: CASSLAGGEQYF. The CDR3 coding sequence is TGTGCCAGCAGCTTAGCCGGGGGCGAGCAGTACTTC.

V and J are TRBV11-2 and TRBJ2-3; D is undetermined. Germline V CDR1 and CDR2: SGHAT, FQNNGV. V lost 9 bases, J lost 0 bases, and 7 bases lay in between. The CDR3 contains 12 residues. Here the CDR3 DNA reads TGTGCCAGTTCAGGTAGCACAGATACGCAGTATTTT. This sequence encodes CASSGSTDTQYF.

The CDR3 spells CAWSRRGSGANVLTF. The CDR3, as DNA: TGTGCCTGGAGTAGGCGGGGGTCTGGGGCCAACGTCCTGACTTTC. This rearrangement joins TRBV30 to TRBJ2-6; 7 bases line up with TRBD2. The V and J ends lost 2 bases and 1 base, in that order; junction bases with no gene match: 2. In germline, CDR1 is GTSNPN, CDR2 SVGIG (reference sequence). The CDR3 extends over 15 amino acids.

The genes are TRBV21-1 and TRBJ1-2. TRBV21-1 is assigned pseudogene status. The CDR3 has 16 residues. The CDR3 sequence is CASSKAGRRQGYGYTF. The CDR3 DNA reads TGTGCCAGCAGCAAAGCGGGGAGGCGACAAGGGTATGGCTACACCTTC.

The chain joins TRBV7-2 to TRBJ2-4, with 10 bases fitting TRBD1. Germline CDR1 SGHTA, CDR2 FQGNSA. Unmatched junction bases numbered 6, after V lost 1 base and J lost 0 bases. The length of the CDR3 is 18 residues. The CDR3 nucleotides are TGTGCCAGCAGCTTAGGCAGAGGGGACAGGGGAGCCAAAAACATTCAGTACTTC. This gives the protein CASSLGRGDRGAKNIQYF. The whole variable domain, remainder taken from reference TRBV7-2 and TRBJ2-4, is GAGVSQSPSNKVTEKGKDVELRCDPISGHTALYWYRQSLGQGLEFLIYFQGNSAPDKSGLPSDRFSAERTGGSVSTLTIQRTQQEDSAVYLCASSLGRGDRGAKNIQYFGAGTRLSVL.

The chain uses TRBV10-2 and TRBJ1-5; tentative D call: TRBD1 (5 bases). The V end was cut by 2 bases, the J end by 6 bases, with 11 bases between. Germline CDR1 and CDR2: WSHSY and SAAADI. This CDR3 region has 14 residues. The CDR3 loop is CASSENRLVQPQHF. CDR3 coding DNA: TGCGCCAGCAGTGAGAACAGGCTTGTTCAGCCCCAGCATTTT.

The chain is built from TRBV15 and TRBJ1-3; possible D gene TRBD1, 6 bases. Trimming stripped 4 bases from V and 5 bases from J, with 9 bases between. The CDR3 loop spans 13 amino acids. CDR1 is LNHNV and CDR2 is YYDKDF in the germline V gene (reference sequence). The DNA of the CDR3 is TGTGCCACCAGCAAAGGACAGAGAAACACCATATATTTT. This translates into CATSKGQRNTIYF.

The table lists this clone with a count of one. V gene TRBV11-2 combines with J gene TRBJ2-1, with D possibly being TRBD1 (5 bases). The CDR3 sequence is 15 residues long. The V end lost 9 bases, the J end lost 0 bases, and 15 bases lay between the germline ends. CDR1 is SGHAT, CDR2 FQNNGV, per germline. The CDR3 DNA reads TGTGCCAGTCTTAGACAGATGAGCTCCTACAATGAGCAGTTCTTC. It specifies CASLRQMSSYNEQFF.

This clone has just one count. J is TRBJ1-1 and V is TRBV28; TRBD1 matches at 8 bases. Germline-derived CDR1 and CDR2 are MDHEN and SYDVKM. The trim removed 4 bases at V and 4 bases at J, leaving 8 bases unmatched. The CDR3 has 15 residues. The CDR3 spells CASSYLGTGGTEAFF. The CDR3 coding sequence is TGTGCCAGCAGTTACCTCGGAACAGGGGGCACTGAAGCTTTCTTT. Supplemented by reference TRBV28 and TRBJ1-1, the full variable domain reads DVKVTQSSRYLVKRTGEKVFLECVQDMDHENMFWYRQDPGLGLRLIYFSYDVKMKEKGDIPEGYSVSREKKERFSLILESASTNQTSMYLCASSYLGTGGTEAFFGQGTRLTVV.

The CDR3, as DNA: TGTGCCAGCAGCCAAGGGCAGGGCCGTGGCTACACCTTC. This encodes CASSQGQGRGYTF. The chain uses TRBV3-1 (or the pseudogene TRBV3-2) and TRBJ1-2; weak D call: TRBD1 (5 bases). This CDR3 region has 13 residues. Germline V gene sequence: CDR1 LGHDT, CDR2 YNNKEL (reference sequence). Trimming took off 1 base at V and 7 bases at J, with 10 bases between the two ends.

The genes are TRBV9 and TRBJ2-3, with D possibly matching TRBD1 (5 bases). V was clipped by 1 base and J by 2 bases, with 11 bases between them. There are 15 residues in the CDR3. The germline CDR1 and CDR2 sequences are SGDLS and YYNGEE. CDR3 DNA: TGTGCCAGCAGCGTACGGCAGGGAAACACAGATACGCAGTATTTT. It specifies CASSVRQGNTDTQYF.

This clone was counted once. Additional DNA sequences in this sample encode the identical CDR3. The rearrangement joins TRBV28 to TRBJ2-5; 8 bases map to TRBD2. V lost 1 base to trimming and J lost 5 bases; unmatched junction nucleotides: 0. Per the germline V gene, CDR1 is MDHEN and CDR2 is SYDVKM. The CDR3 sequence is 13 residues long. CDR3 in DNA: TGTGCCAGCAGTTTATCGGGGGGGGAGACCCAGTACTTC. This translates into CASSLSGGETQYF.

The rearrangement uses TRBV7-9 and TRBJ1-2; a possible D gene is TRBD1 (6 bases). Germline CDR1 SEHNR, CDR2 FQNEAQ (reference sequence). CDR3 size: 16 residues. V lost 5 bases, J lost 4 bases, and 20 bases lay in between. The CDR3 DNA is TGTGCCAGCAGCCTACCTAATACGGACAGCTTCTATGGCTACACCTTC. It encodes CASSLPNTDSFYGYTF.

This clone was seen at least ten times. This CDR3 is missing its conserved last phenylalanine or tryptophan, likely due to a read error. The DNA is left out, because the CDR3 cannot be placed on it with certainty; the CDR3 is given as TCRdb lists it. The chain recombines TRBV20-1 with TRBJ2-7; TRBD1, the table's D call, was not compared with the DNA. The germline V gene has CDR1 DFQATT and CDR2 SNEGSKA (reference sequence). Ends included, the CDR3 has 10 residues. CDR3 sequence reads: CSAAAPGSPL.

This sequence joins TRBV10-3 and TRBJ2-1, with 8 bases matching TRBD1. The CDR3 totals 13 residues. Trimming removed 5 bases from V and 8 bases from J; junction bases left unmatched: 5. The germline CDR1 and CDR2 sequences are ENHRY and SYGVKD. The chain's CDR3 is CAISSGGGDEQFF. The DNA of the CDR3 is TGTGCCATCAGTTCAGGGGGCGGCGATGAGCAGTTCTTC.

The chain carries TRBV24-1 and TRBJ1-5, with TRBD1 matching over 8 bases. V trimming: 4 bases; J trimming: 5 bases; junction bases outside the gene matches: 9. From germline, CDR1 is KGHDR and CDR2 SFDVKD. This CDR3 has 16 amino acids. The CDR3 region is CATSEGQGYSYQPQHF. The CDR3 coding sequence is TGTGCCACCAGTGAAGGACAGGGATATAGTTATCAGCCCCAGCATTTT.